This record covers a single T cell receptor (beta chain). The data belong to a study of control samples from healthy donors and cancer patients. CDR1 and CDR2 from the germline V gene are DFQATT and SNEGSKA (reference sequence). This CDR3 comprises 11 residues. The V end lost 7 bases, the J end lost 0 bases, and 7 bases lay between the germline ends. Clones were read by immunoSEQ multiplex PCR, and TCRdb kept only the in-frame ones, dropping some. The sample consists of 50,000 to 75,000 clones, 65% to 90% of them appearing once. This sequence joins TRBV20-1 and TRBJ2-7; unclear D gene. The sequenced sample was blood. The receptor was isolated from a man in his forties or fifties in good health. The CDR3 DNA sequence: TGCAGTGGGGCAGCCTCCTACGAGCAGTACTTC. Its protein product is CSGAASYEQYF.